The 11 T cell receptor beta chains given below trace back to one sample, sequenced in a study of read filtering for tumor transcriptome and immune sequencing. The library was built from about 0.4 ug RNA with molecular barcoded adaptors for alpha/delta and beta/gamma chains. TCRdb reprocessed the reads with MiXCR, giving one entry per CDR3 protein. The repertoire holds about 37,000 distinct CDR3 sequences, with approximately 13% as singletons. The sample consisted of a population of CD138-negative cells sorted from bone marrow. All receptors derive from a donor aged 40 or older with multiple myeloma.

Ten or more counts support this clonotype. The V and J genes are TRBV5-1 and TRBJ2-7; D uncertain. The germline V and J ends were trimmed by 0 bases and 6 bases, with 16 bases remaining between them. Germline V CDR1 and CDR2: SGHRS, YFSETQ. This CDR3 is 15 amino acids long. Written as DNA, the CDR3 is TGCGCCAGCAGCTTGGGGTCCTTAGGATGGGGCGAGCAGTACTTC. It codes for CASSLGSLGWGEQYF. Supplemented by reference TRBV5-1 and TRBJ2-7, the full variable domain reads KAGVTQTPRYLIKTRGQQVTLSCSPISGHRSVSWYQQTPGQGLQFLFEYFSETQRNKGNFPGRFSGRQFSNSRSEMNVSTLELGDSALYLCASSLGSLGWGEQYFGPGTRLTVT.

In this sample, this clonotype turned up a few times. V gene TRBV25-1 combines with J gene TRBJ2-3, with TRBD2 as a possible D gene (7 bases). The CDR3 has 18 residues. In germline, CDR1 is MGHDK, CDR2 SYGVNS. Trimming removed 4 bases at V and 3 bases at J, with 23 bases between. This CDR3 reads CASSGPILARGGTDTQYF. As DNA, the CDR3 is TGTGCCAGCAGTGGACCCATACTAGCGAGGGGGGGAACAGATACGCAGTATTTT. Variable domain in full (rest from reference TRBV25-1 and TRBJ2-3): EADIYQTPRYLVIGTGKKITLECSQTMGHDKMYWYQQDPGMELHLIHYSYGVNSTEKGDLSSESTVSRIRTEHFPLTLESARPSHTSQYLCASSGPILARGGTDTQYFGPGTRLTVL.

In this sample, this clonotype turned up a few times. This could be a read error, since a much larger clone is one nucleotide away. As DNA, the CDR3 is TGCGCCAGCAGCCAGAAAGATGCAGCCTATGGCTACACCTTC. It yields the protein CASSQKDAAYGYTF. The chain recombines TRBV4-1 with TRBJ1-2; D ambiguous. CDR3 length: 14 residues. Trimming stripped 3 bases from V and 4 bases from J, with 12 bases between. The germline V gene has CDR1 MGHRA and CDR2 YSYEKL.

CDR3 protein: CASSVAGGPQETQYF. CDR3 nucleotide sequence: TGTGCCAGCAGCGTAGCGGGAGGGCCTCAAGAGACCCAGTACTTC. The chain joins TRBV9 to TRBJ2-5; TRBD2 matches at 8 bases. The trim removed 0 bases at V and 2 bases at J, leaving 3 bases unmatched. Germline lookup yields CDR1 SGDLS and CDR2 YYNGEE. The CDR3 is 15 amino acids.

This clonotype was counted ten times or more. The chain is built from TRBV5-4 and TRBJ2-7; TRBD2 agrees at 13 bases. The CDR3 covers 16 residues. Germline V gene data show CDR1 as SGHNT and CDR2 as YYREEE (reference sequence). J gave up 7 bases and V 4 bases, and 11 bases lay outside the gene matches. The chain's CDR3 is CASSRGTSGTLREQYF. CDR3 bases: TGTGCCAGCAGCCGCGGGACTAGCGGGACCTTAAGAGAGCAGTACTTC.

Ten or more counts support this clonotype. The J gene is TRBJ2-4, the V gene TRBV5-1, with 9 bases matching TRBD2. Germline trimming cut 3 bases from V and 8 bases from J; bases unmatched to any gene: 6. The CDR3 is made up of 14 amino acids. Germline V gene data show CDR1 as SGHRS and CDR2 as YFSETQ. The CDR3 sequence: CASSYLAGVDIQYF. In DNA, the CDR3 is TGCGCCAGCAGCTATTTAGCGGGAGTTGACATTCAGTACTTC.

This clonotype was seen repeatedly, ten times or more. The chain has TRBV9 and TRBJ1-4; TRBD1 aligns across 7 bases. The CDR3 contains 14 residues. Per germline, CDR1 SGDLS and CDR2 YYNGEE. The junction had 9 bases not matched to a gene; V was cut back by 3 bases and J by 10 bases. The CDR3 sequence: CASSEGTADGKLFF. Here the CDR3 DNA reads TGTGCCAGCAGCGAGGGGACAGCGGACGGAAAACTGTTTTTT.

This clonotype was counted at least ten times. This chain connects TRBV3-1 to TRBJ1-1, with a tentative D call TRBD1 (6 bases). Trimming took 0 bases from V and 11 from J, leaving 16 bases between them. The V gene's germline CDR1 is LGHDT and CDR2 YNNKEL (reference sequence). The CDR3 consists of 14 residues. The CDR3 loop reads CASSQDLGALRAFF. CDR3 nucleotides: TGTGCCAGCAGCCAAGATTTGGGGGCGCTTAGGGCTTTCTTT.

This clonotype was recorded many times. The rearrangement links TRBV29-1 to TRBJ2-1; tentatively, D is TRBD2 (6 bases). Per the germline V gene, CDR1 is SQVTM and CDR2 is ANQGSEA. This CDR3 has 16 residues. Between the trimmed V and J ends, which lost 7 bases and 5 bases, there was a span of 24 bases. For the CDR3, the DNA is TGCAGCGCCCTCCCGTGGGGAGCGGAGGGGAACAATGAGCAGTTCTTC. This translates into CSALPWGAEGNNEQFF.

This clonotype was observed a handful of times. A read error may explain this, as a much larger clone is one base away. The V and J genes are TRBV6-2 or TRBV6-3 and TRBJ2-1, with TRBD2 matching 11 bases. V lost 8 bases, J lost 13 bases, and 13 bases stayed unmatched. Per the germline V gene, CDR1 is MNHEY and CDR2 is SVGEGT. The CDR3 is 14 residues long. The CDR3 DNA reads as TGTGCCAGCGCTAGCGGGAGGACCTACAATGGTCAGTTCTTC. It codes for CASASGRTYNGQFF.

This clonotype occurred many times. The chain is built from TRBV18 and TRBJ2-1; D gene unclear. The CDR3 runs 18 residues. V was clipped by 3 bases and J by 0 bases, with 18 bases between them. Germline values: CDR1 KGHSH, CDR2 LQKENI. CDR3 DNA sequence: TGTGCCAGCTCACCCCCAGCCAATCTAGACTTCTCCTACAATGAGCAGTTCTTC. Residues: CASSPPANLDFSYNEQFF.